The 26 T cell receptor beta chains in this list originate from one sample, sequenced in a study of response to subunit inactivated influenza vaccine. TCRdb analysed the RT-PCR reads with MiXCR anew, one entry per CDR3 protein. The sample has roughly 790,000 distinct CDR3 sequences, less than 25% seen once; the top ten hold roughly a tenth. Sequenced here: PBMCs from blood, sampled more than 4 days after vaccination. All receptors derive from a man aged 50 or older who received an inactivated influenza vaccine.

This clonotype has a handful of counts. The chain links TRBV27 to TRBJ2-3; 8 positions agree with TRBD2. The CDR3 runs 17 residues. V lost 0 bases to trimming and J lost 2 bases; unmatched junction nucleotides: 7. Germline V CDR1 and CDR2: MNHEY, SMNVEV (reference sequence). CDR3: CASSLSSSGGHTDTQYF. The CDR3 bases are TGTGCCAGCAGTTTATCATCCAGCGGGGGTCACACAGATACGCAGTATTTT.

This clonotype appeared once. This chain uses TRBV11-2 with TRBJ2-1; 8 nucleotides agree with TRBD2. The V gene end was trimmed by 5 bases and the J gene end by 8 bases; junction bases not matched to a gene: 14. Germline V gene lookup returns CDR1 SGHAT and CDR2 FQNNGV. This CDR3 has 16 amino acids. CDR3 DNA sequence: TGTGCCAGCAGCCTAGGCACTAGCGGCCCTTGGGATGAGCAGTTCTTC. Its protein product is CASSLGTSGPWDEQFF.

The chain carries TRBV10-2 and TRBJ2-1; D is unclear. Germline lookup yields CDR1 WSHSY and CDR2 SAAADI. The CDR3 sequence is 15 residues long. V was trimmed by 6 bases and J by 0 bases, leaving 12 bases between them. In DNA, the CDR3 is TGCGCCAGCAGGATGTCTTTGGGCTCCTACAATGAGCAGTTCTTC. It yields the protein CASRMSLGSYNEQFF.

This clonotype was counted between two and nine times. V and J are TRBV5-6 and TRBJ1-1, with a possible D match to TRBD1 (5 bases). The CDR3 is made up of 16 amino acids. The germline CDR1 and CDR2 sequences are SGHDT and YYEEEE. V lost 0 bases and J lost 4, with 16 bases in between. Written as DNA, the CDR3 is TGTGCCAGCAGCTTGGATAACAGGTTTAGGGGCACTGAAGCTTTCTTT. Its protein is CASSLDNRFRGTEAFF.

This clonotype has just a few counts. The CDR3 sequence: CAISGTSGGLEQYF. The CDR3 DNA reads as TGTGCCATCAGTGGGACTAGCGGGGGGCTCGAGCAGTACTTC. The V and J genes are TRBV10-3 and TRBJ2-7; 14 nucleotides match TRBD2. Per the germline V gene, CDR1 is ENHRY and CDR2 is SYGVKD. CDR3 length: 14 amino acids. V gave up 4 bases and J gave up 6 bases; unmatched junction bases: 2.

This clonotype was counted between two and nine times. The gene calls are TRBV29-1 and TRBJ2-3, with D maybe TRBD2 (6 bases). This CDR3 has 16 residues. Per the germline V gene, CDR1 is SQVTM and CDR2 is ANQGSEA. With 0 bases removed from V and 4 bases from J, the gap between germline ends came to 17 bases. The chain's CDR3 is CSVEDMGRERADTQYF. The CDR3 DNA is TGCAGCGTTGAAGATATGGGACGGGAGAGGGCAGATACGCAGTATTTT.

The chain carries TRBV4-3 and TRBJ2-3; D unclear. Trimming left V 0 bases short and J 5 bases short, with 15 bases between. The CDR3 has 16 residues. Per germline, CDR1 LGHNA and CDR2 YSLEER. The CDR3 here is CASSQDRSRVGDTQYF. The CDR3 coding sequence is TGCGCCAGCAGCCAAGATCGGTCTAGAGTAGGAGATACGCAGTATTTT.

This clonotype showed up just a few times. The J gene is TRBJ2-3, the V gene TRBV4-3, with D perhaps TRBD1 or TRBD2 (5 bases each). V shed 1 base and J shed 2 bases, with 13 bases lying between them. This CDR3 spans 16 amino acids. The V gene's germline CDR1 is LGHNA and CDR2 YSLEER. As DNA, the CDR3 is TGCGCCAGCAGCCAAGGGCCTCCGGGACCCACAGATACGCAGTATTTT. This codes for CASSQGPPGPTDTQYF.

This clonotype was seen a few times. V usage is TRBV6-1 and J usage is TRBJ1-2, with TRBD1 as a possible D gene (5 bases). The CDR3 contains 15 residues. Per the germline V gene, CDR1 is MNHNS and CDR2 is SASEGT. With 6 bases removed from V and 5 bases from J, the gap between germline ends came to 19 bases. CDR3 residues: CASRAPGSTDYGYTF. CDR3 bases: TGTGCCAGCAGGGCTCCAGGGAGCACTGATTATGGCTACACCTTC.

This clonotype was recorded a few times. The CDR3 loop is CASSYSSGTYEQYF. The DNA of the CDR3 is TGTGCCAGCAGTTACTCTAGCGGCACCTACGAGCAGTACTTC. The chain couples TRBV6-5 to TRBJ2-7, with D maybe TRBD2 (6 bases). This CDR3 contains 14 residues. Trimming removed 0 bases at V and 2 bases at J, with 8 bases between. The germline gives CDR1 MNHEY, CDR2 SVGAGI.

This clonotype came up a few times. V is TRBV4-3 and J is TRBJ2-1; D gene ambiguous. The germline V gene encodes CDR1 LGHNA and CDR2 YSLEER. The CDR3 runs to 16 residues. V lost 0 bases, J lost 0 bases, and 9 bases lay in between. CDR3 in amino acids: CASSQDFRPSYNEQFF. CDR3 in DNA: TGCGCCAGCAGCCAAGATTTTAGGCCCTCCTACAATGAGCAGTTCTTC.

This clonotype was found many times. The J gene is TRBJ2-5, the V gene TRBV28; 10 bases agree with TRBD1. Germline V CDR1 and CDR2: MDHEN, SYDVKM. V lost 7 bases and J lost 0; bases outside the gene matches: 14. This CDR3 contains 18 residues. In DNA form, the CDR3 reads TGTGCCAGCAAAAAACCGGGACAGGGGATCGTGTACCAAGAGACCCAGTACTTC. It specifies CASKKPGQGIVYQETQYF.

The CDR3 nucleotides are TGTGCCAGTAGTCCTCGGACTAGCGGGAGTTGGGATACGCAGTATTTT. Protein product: CASSPRTSGSWDTQYF. The chain is built from TRBV19 and TRBJ2-3; 13 nucleotides line up with TRBD2. The V gene's germline CDR1 is LNHDA and CDR2 SQIVND (reference sequence). The V gene end was trimmed by 5 bases and the J gene end by 6 bases; junction bases not matched to a gene: 8. The CDR3 has 16 residues.

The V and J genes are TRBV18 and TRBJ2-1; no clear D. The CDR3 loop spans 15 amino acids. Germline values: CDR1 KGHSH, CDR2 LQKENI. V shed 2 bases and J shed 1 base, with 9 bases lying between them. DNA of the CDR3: TGTGCCAGCTCACCAAAAGGGTCGTCCTACAATGAGCAGTTCTTC. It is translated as CASSPKGSSYNEQFF.

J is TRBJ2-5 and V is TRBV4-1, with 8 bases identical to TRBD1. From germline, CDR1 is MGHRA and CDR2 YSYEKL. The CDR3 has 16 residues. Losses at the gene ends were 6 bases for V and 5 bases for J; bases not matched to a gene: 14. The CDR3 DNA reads TGCGCCAGCAGTCGCCAACAGGGGGATGTCGGGGAGACCCAGTACTTC. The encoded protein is CASSRQQGDVGETQYF.

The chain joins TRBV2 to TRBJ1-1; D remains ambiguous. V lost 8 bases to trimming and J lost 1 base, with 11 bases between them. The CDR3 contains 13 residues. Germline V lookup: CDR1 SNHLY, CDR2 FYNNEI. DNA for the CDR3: TGTGCCAGCGAGGGATGGAGGAACACTGAAGCTTTCTTT. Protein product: CASEGWRNTEAFF.

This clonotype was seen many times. The chain's CDR3 is CASSLHDAQPQHF. For the CDR3, the DNA is TGTGCCAGCAGCCTCCATGACGCACAGCCCCAGCATTTT. The rearrangement joins TRBV12-3 or TRBV12-4 to TRBJ1-5; D gene unclear. This CDR3 is built from 13 residues. V lost 6 bases and J 7 bases, leaving 13 bases between the germline ends.

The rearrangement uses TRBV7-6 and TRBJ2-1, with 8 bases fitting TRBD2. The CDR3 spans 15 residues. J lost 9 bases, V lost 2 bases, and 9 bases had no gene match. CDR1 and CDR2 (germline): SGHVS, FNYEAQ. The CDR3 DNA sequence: TGTGCCAGCAGCTTAAGTAGGGGCGCGGGGGGTGAGCAGTTCTTC. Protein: CASSLSRGAGGEQFF.

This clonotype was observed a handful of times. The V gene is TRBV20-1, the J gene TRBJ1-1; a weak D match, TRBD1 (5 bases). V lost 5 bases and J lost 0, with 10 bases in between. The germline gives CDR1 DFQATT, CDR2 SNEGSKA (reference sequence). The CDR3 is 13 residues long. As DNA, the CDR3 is TGCAGTGCTGTCCCGGGGGTGAACACTGAAGCTTTCTTT. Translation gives CSAVPGVNTEAFF.

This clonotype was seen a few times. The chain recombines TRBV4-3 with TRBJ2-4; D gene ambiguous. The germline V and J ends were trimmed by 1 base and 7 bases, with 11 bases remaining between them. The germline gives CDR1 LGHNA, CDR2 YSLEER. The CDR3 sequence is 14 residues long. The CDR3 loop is CASSQGVVSNIQYF. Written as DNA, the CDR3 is TGCGCCAGCAGCCAAGGGGTAGTTTCGAACATTCAGTACTTC.

The CDR3 protein is CATSATRPYNEQFF. The CDR3 DNA reads TGTGCCACCTCGGCGACAAGGCCATACAATGAGCAGTTCTTC. V and J are TRBV6-2 or TRBV6-3 and TRBJ2-1; no firm D call. With 10 bases removed from V and 4 bases from J, the gap between germline ends came to 17 bases. Germline CDR1 reads MNHEY; CDR2 reads SVGEGT. This CDR3 spans 14 amino acids.

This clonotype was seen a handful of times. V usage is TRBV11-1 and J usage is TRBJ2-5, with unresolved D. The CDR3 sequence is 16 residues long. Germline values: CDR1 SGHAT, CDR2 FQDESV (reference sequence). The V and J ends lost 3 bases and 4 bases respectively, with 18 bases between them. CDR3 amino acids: CASSFKGGSLGETQYF. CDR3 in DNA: TGTGCCAGCAGCTTCAAGGGTGGCAGCTTGGGAGAGACCCAGTACTTC.

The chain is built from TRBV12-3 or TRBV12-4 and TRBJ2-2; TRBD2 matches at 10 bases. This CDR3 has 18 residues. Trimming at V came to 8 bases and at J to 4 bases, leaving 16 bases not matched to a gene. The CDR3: CASLTTYPGLAPTGELFF. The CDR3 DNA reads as TGTGCCAGCCTAACAACTTACCCGGGACTAGCGCCCACCGGGGAGCTGTTTTTT.

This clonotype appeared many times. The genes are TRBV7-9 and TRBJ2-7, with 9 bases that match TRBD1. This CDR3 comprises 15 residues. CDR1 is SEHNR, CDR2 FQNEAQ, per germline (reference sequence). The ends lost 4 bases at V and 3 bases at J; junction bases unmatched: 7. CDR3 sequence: CASSYTGQGDYEQYF. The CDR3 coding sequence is TGTGCCAGCAGCTATACGGGACAGGGTGACTACGAGCAGTACTTC.

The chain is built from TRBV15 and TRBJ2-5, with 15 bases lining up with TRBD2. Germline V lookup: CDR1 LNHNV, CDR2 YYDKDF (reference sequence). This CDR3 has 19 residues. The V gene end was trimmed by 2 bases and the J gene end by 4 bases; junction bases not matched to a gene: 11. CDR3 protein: CATSRTRIAGLAGGETQYF. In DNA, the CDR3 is TGTGCCACCAGCAGAACGCGGATTGCGGGACTAGCGGGAGGAGAGACCCAGTACTTC.

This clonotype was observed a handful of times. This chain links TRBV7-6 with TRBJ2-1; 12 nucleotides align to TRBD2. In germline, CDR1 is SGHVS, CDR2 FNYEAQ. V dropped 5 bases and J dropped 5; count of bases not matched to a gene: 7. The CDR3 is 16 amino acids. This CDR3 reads CASSPRLAGENNEQFF. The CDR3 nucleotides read TGTGCCAGCAGCCCAAGACTAGCGGGGGAAAACAATGAGCAGTTCTTC.